This TCR beta chain was obtained from a study of blood T cells in healthy people across ages. This CDR3 has 15 residues. Germline CDR1 MNHEY, CDR2 SVGAGI. The V and J ends lost 5 bases and 11 bases, in that order; junction bases with no gene match: 14. Then a second PCR, running about 6 to 12 cycles, was carried out with a sample-barcoded 5' primer and a J-beta primer mix. Through a template-switch adaptor with 12 random nucleotides, each cDNA molecule received a tag. TCRdb reprocessed the 5' RACE reads with MiXCR, giving one entry per CDR3 protein. The sample comprises fewer than 750,000 distinct CDR3 sequences, 47% of which are singletons, and around 24% rests with the top ten. Of note for this clonotype: Its specificity is not known. A much larger clonotype is one base distant, so this may be a read error.

General study findings and limits: Since the PBMCs were unsorted, naive and antigen-experienced cells could not be conclusively compared. For the donors, CMV status was unknown and possibly confounded expanded clonotype changes.

The source material was blood. The chain uses TRBV6-5 and TRBJ2-5; TRBD2 aligns across 10 bases. This sequence was found in a man older than 75 in good health. CDR3 sequence (DNA): TGTGCCAGCAGTGTTCCAGCGGGAGGGCCCAATGAGCAGTACTTC. As protein: CASSVPAGGPNEQYF.